These T cell receptor beta chains were read from a single sample in a study of blood T cell repertoires in COVID-19. Generated by immunoSEQ multiplex PCR, the TCRdb table keeps only in-frame clones and is missing some. Among about 170,000 clones, 85% to 90% were seen once, and the ten largest hold around 7%. The sequenced material came from peripheral blood. The receptors were gathered from a man in his fifties or sixties with active or convalescent COVID-19. The CDR3 runs from the conserved cysteine through the conserved F or W. D genes are given only for firm matches. The size field is filled for only some rows; it gives once, few, many or a size class.

clone_size,d_call,v_call,j_call,cdr3_nt,cdr3_aa
once,-,TRBV2,TRBJ1-3,TGTGCCAGCAGTAACCGGCAGGGTTCTGGAAACACCATATATTTT,CASSNRQGSGNTIYF
-,TRBD1,TRBV5-6,TRBJ1-4,TGTGCCAGCAGCCGCCCATCTCCGGGACAGGGTGAAAAACTGTTTTTT,CASSRPSPGQGEKLFF
-,-,TRBV20-1,TRBJ1-5,TGCAGTGCTAGTGATCCCCTTAGCAATCAGCCCCAGCATTTT,CSASDPLSNQPQHF
-,-,TRBV19,TRBJ1-5,TGTGCCAGTACCTTGGGGGGGGCCTATCAGCCCCAGCATTTT,CASTLGGAYQPQHF
-,-,TRBV6-5,TRBJ2-1,TGTGCCAGCATCAAAGTCCGAGGGGGATACAATGAGCAGTTCTTC,CASIKVRGGYNEQFF
-,TRBD1,TRBV5-1,TRBJ2-5,TGCGCCAGCAGCCCGACAGGGGGGATAGGGGAGACCCAGTACTTC,CASSPTGGIGETQYF
-,-,TRBV7-8,TRBJ1-2,TGTGCCAGCAGCTTAGGACACCCAGGCTATGGCTACACCTTC,CASSLGHPGYGYTF
-,-,TRBV7-2,TRBJ1-2,TGTGCCAGCAGCCCCGACAGGTTAGGTGGCTACACCTTC,CASSPDRLGGYTF
-,TRBD1,TRBV27,TRBJ2-7,TGTGCCAGCAGCTCGGACAGGACTTCCTACGAGCAGTACTTC,CASSSDRTSYEQYF
-,TRBD1,TRBV9,TRBJ2-7,TGTGCCAGCAGCATAGGGACAGGAGGGTATGGCCCCTACGAGCAGTACTTC,CASSIGTGGYGPYEQYF
-,-,TRBV28,TRBJ1-5,TGTGCCAGCAGAAAGACAGGCTTCAATCAGCCCCAGCATTTT,CASRKTGFNQPQHF
-,TRBD1,TRBV5-1,TRBJ1-6,TGCGCCAGCACCCGAACAGGGGGCGACGGTTCACCCCTCCACTTT,CASTRTGGDGSPLHF
-,-,TRBV2,TRBJ1-3,TGTGCCAGCAGTTCAGGGGTAGTAAACACCATATATTTT,CASSSGVVNTIYF
-,-,TRBV6-6,TRBJ1-3,TGTGCCAGCAGTTACACGGGGATGACTGGAAACACCATATATTTT,CASSYTGMTGNTIYF
-,-,TRBV29-1,TRBJ2-7,TGCAGCGCCTGCGGCGGCGACTCCTACGAGCAGTACTTC,CSACGGDSYEQYF
-,-,TRBV6-5,TRBJ1-4,TGTGCCAGCAGCCCCGACGGGGGAGATAATGAAAAACTGTTTTTT,CASSPDGGDNEKLFF
-,TRBD2,TRBV11-3,TRBJ2-7,TGTGCCAGTAGCTGGCCGGGAGGTGGAATGGAGCAGTACTTC,CASSWPGGGMEQYF
-,-,TRBV11-2,TRBJ1-4,TGTGCCAGCAGCTTAGTTCGTTTGGGGACTCTCGGAAAACTGTTTTTT,CASSLVRLGTLGKLFF
-,TRBD1,TRBV6-6,TRBJ1-1,TGTGCCAGCAGCAGGACAGGCAACACTGAAGCTTTCTTT,CASSRTGNTEAFF
-,TRBD1,TRBV6-5,TRBJ2-7,TGTGCCAGCAGCCAAAGAGACAGGGTCGAGCAGTACTTC,CASSQRDRVEQYF
-,TRBD1,TRBV20-1,TRBJ1-5,TGCAGTGCTAGTAAAGGACAGGGGAATCAGCCCCAGCATTTT,CSASKGQGNQPQHF
few,-,TRBV4-3,TRBJ1-2,TGCGCCAGCAGCCAAGATCTGGTGGGCAGGGTGATCTATGGCTACACCTTC,CASSQDLVGRVIYGYTF
-,-,TRBV11-3,TRBJ2-2,TGTGCCAGCAGCTTAGCACAGAACACCGGGGAGCTGTTTTTT,CASSLAQNTGELFF
-,-,TRBV5-1,TRBJ1-1,TGCGCCAGCAGCTTGGAAGGCAGAAGCGCTGAAGCTTTCTTT,CASSLEGRSAEAFF
-,-,TRBV11-3,TRBJ2-7,TGTGCCAGCAGCTTACAGGACGAGCAGTACTTC,CASSLQDEQYF
few,-,TRBV19,TRBJ1-3,TGTGCCAGTAGTTCTTGGACTTTTAGCTCTGGAAACACCATATATTTT,CASSSWTFSSGNTIYF
-,TRBD2,TRBV7-6,TRBJ2-1,TGTGCCAGCAGCCCCCCGTCAGGGACTAGCGGGGAGTATGAGCAGTTCTTC,CASSPPSGTSGEYEQFF
-,-,TRBV5-6,TRBJ2-7,TGTGCCAGCGTATTCCGAAGGGGTCACGAGCAGTACTTC,CASVFRRGHEQYF
-,-,TRBV6-1,TRBJ1-2,TGTGCCAGCAGTGAATCAGGGATCTATGGCTACACCTTC,CASSESGIYGYTF
-,TRBD2,TRBV7-2,TRBJ2-7,TGTGCCAGCCGGACTAGCGGGCCCGGCCCCTACGAGCAGTACTTC,CASRTSGPGPYEQYF
-,TRBD1,TRBV14,TRBJ2-1,TGTGCCAGCAGCCAACTGGACAGGGGTTTCGATGAGCAGTTCTTC,CASSQLDRGFDEQFF